This TCR beta chain came from a study of blood T cell repertoires in COVID-19 (dated by TCRdb to 2018 to 2021). A note on the overall study: Samples covering the acute and convalescent phases of COVID-19 were provided by collaborators in the United States, Italy and Spain. The material from the prospective study consisted of cDNA or gDNA derived from T cells, B-cell-depleted T cells, or PBMCs. Deeply sampled blood TCRbeta repertoires from subjects exposed to, actively infected with, or recovered from COVID-19 were included in the dataset. A freely available public database, intended as a resource for researchers studying the immune response to SARS-CoV-2, is where the repertoires were released. Samples were obtained from the ongoing ImmuneRACE study (first 160 participants) and from 1,200 or so subjects provided by 6 global collaborators. Nearly every sample came with metadata listing a de-identified subject ID, COVID-19 status, age in years and sex. Where HLA class I and class II types were available, the types were taken from metadata supplied by the sample provider, not from assay-based typing. Broad study findings and their caveats: How much clinical and demographic metadata was included differed by source and by participant, and the metadata was provided uncurated.

The immunoSEQ Assay, a bias-controlled multiplex PCR, was used to amplify TCRbeta CDR3 regions from genomic DNA. For the original study's pipeline: Nucleated cell counts per sample were estimated from amplification of reference gene primers within the assay. Sequence reads were collapsed and filtered to measure the absolute abundance of every unique TCRbeta CDR3 rearrangement. For each sample, productive Simpson clonality was calculated by taking the square root of Simpson's diversity index across productive rearrangements. Entries here come from immuneACCESS through TCRdb and include only in-frame sequences with V and J called. Some clones fail to appear in such tables; in the studies checked, an unresolved V gene covers under half of the shortfall, and the cause of the remainder is unknown. That table supplies the V and J calls and clone size; D and trimming were determined from the DNA. The sample table contains around 14,000 clones; only one count was recorded for 87% of them. The ten largest account for around 33% of the sample.

Trimming removed 4 bases from V and 8 bases from J; the gene matches leave 9 bases unexplained. The germline V gene (reference sequence) specifies LNHDA as CDR1 and SQIVND as CDR2. Measured from the cysteine to the phenylalanine, the CDR3 is 14 residues long. Only CDR3 DNA remains: 42 bases, in frame from the first base. Concerning this clone: The specificity of this receptor is unknown. One base away there is no much larger clone; base qualities are not given.

Whole blood was collected in K2EDTA tubes by collaborating institutions according to the institutions' own protocols. For TCRbeta analysis, collaborators shipped samples as frozen whole blood, isolated PBMCs, or DNA extracted from either of those sample types. This clonotype was sampled from a human donor in a cohort sampled during active COVID-19. The chain uses TRBV19 and TRBJ2-5, and TRBD2 matches 8 of the central bases. Sample: peripheral blood. The CDR3 protein sequence reads: CASSKPGGGGTQYF. The DNA is as follows: TGTGCCAGTAGTAAACCCGGGGGGGGAGGAACCCAGTACTTC.